This T cell receptor beta chain was documented in a study of T-cell reconstitution after alpha-beta-depleted transplantation in children. For TCRbeta, the library was prepared with unique molecular identifiers. TCRdb reanalysed the PCR reads using MiXCR and keeps one entry per CDR3 protein. The repertoire includes fewer than 550,000 distinct CDR3 sequences, under 20% of them detected once, and 29% sits in the top ten. The germline V and J ends were trimmed by 3 bases and 4 bases, with 7 bases remaining between them. This CDR3 has 13 residues. CDR1 is ENHRY and CDR2 is SYGVKD in the germline V gene. The sequenced sample was PBMCs, mostly from graft donor cells, obtained 360 days after TCRalphabeta/CD19-depleted stem cell transplant. This TCR was recovered from a boy younger than two who had a stem cell transplant for Wiskott-Aldrich syndrome, so the T cells may come from the graft donor. The gene calls are TRBV10-3 and TRBJ1-5; unclear D gene. Here the CDR3 reads CAISDTGNQPQHF. As DNA, the CDR3 is TGTGCCATCAGTGACACGGGGAATCAGCCCCAGCATTTT.